This passage covers 4 T cell receptor beta chains from one sample sequenced in a study of Tregs in tolerant kidney transplant recipients. The nonmyeloablative bone marrow transplants came from related graft donors, with transient mixed chimerism. Repertoires were generated with immunoSEQ multiplex PCR, while TCRdb's copy carries only in-frame clones and drops some. This repertoire shows 54,000 or so clones, around 90% found once; its top ten account for over 12%. The input for sequencing was CD8+ T cells from blood (PBMCs), taken 24 months after the transplant. The receptor source for this set is a human patient who received a combined kidney and bone marrow transplant. Some T cells may be transferred from the graft donor.

V usage is TRBV7-7 and J usage is TRBJ2-5; weak D call: TRBD1 (6 bases). This CDR3 comprises 13 residues. Germline V gene data show CDR1 as SSHAT and CDR2 as FNYEAQ (reference sequence). Trimming took 4 bases from V and 5 from J, leaving 11 bases between them. CDR3 loop: CASSSTGLETQYF. Here the CDR3 DNA reads TGTGCCAGCAGCTCGACAGGCCTTGAGACCCAGTACTTC.

The chain recombines TRBV4-3 with TRBJ2-3; TRBD2 matches 9 bases. The germline V gene encodes CDR1 LGHNA and CDR2 YSLEER. V lost 0 bases and J lost 4; bases outside the gene matches: 8. There are 17 residues in the CDR3. CDR3 residues: CASSQDQGGGDADTQYF. The CDR3 region has the DNA TGCGCCAGCAGCCAAGATCAAGGCGGGGGGGACGCAGATACGCAGTATTTT.

This clone was seen just once. At one of its ends the junction is not consistent with the germline gene, which may arise from a read error. The rearrangement links TRBV6-5 to TRBJ1-6; 7 positions agree with TRBD1. Germline V CDR1 and CDR2: MNHEY, SVGAGI. The CDR3 runs to 16 residues. CDR3 protein: CASSYFGGGYNSPLHF. DNA of the CDR3: TGTGCCAGCAGTTACTTCGGAGGGGGCTATAATTCCCCCCTCCACTTT.

The rearrangement links TRBV7-6 to TRBJ2-2, with 11 bases lining up with TRBD2. The junction had 8 bases not matched to a gene; V was cut back by 5 bases and J by 3 bases. This CDR3 contains 17 residues. The V gene's germline CDR1 is SGHVS and CDR2 FNYEAQ. CDR3 residues: CASSLPSGGRDTGELFF. The CDR3 nucleotides are TGTGCCAGCAGCCTACCTAGCGGGGGGAGAGACACCGGGGAGCTGTTTTTT.